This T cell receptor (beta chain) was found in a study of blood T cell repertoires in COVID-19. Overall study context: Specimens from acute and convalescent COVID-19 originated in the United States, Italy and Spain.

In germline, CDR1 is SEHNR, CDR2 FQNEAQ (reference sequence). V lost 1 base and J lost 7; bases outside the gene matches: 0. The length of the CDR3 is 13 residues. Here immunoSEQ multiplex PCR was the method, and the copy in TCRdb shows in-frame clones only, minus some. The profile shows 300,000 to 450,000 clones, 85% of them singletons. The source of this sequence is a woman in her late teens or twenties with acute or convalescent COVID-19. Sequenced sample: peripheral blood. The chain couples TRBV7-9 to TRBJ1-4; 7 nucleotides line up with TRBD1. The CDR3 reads CASSLGDSEKLFF. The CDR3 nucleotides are TGTGCCAGCAGCTTAGGGGACAGTGAAAAACTGTTTTTT.